This record covers a single TCR beta chain. Repertoires were generated with immunoSEQ multiplex PCR, while TCRdb's copy carries only in-frame clones and drops some. The sample includes approximately 40,000 clones, almost 95% of them seen just once. This entry is derived from a study of ipilimumab plus nivolumab after autologous stem cell transplantation. Study in general: Myeloma patients were high-risk transplant-naive or relapsed within 3 years of first autologous transplant.

V was clipped by 0 bases and J by 2 bases, with 17 bases between them. Germline V lookup: CDR1 MGHRA, CDR2 YSYEKL. This CDR3 spans 18 amino acids. This sequence joins TRBV4-1 and TRBJ2-1, with TRBD1 as a possible D gene (5 bases). The clonotype was recovered from a male donor with multiple myeloma. This sample comprised PBMCs, obtained in a trial of ipilimumab plus nivolumab as post-transplant consolidation. The CDR3 DNA is TGCGCCAGCAGCCAAGACTATAGGGGCGCTTTGCCCTACAATGAGCAGTTCTTC. Translated, it gives CASSQDYRGALPYNEQFF.